The source of this TCR beta chain is a study of blood T cell repertoires in COVID-19. Study information: Sample material is recorded as cDNA or gDNA derived from T cells, B-cell-depleted T cells, or PBMCs.

In the authors' workflow: Reference gene primer amplification gave nucleated cell count estimates. Method: immunoSEQ multiplex PCR; TCRdb's copy keeps in-frame clones and lacks some. V and J calls and clone size are given by that table; D and trimming were obtained from the DNA. The sample has around 270,000 clones, approximately 89% seen once. This study enrolled people aged roughly 18 to 90 from about two dozen US geographic areas. Someone with COVID-19 had been met by exposed participants within 2 weeks before study entry. This clone was seen more than once but under ten times. The sequence derives from a woman aged 40 to 50 who had been exposed to COVID-19. Sample: PBMCs or T cells enriched from blood (not recorded which).

The CDR3: CASSQDAAGSRETQYF. The CDR3 DNA reads TGTGCCAGCAGCCAAGATGCAGCGGGGTCTCGAGAGACCCAGTACTTC. The chain links TRBV3-1 (or the pseudogene TRBV3-2) to TRBJ2-5, with 7 bases aligning to TRBD2. There are 16 residues in the CDR3. Germline CDR1 reads LGHDT; CDR2 reads YNNKEL (reference sequence). J lost 4 bases, V lost 0 bases, and 8 bases had no gene match.